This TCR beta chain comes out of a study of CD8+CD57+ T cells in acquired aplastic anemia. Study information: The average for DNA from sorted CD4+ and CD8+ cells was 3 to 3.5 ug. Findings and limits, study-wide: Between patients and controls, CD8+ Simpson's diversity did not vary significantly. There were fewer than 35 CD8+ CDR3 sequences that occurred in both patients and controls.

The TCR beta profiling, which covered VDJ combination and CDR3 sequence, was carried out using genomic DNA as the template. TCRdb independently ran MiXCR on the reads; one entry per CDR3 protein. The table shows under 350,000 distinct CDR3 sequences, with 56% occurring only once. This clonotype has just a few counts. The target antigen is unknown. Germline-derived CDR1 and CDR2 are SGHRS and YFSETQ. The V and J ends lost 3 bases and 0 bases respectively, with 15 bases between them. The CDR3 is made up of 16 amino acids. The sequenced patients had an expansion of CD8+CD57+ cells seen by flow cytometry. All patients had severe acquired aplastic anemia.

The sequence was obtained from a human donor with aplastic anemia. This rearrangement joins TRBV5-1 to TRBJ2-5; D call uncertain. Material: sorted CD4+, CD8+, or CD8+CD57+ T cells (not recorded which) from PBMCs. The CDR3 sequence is CASSWTNSAYQETQYF. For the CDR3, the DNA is TGCGCCAGCAGCTGGACCAACAGCGCGTACCAAGAGACCCAGTACTTC.